This TCR beta chain was identified during a study of T cells expressing NK-cell markers. About the research overall: Each TCR beta repertoire originated in sorted T cells that were CD3+CD56+NKG2C+, CD3+CD56+NKG2C- or CD3+CD56-NKG2C+.

Overall study results and limits: The CD3+CD56-NKG2C+ fraction of several donors was also led by these clonotypes. In a handful of donors, dominant NKG2C+ clonotypes were roughly 1.0-8% of CD8+ T cells.

As concerns this clonotype: The antigen is unknown.

Each CDR3 protein gets one entry in TCRdb, which reprocessed the 5' RACE reads and gives no DNA. The sample includes hundreds of thousands of distinct CDR3 sequences. Germline-derived CDR1 and CDR2 are KGHDR and SFDVKD. This CDR3 is built from 14 residues. The rearrangement uses TRBV24-1 and TRBJ2-2; as DNA is missing, the TRBD1 call by TCRdb cannot be tested. This receptor was obtained from a man aged 18 to 30 in good health. Sequencing input: blood T cells: a sorted CD56 or NKG2C T cell subset, CD4+ or CD8+ T cells, or bulk PBMC T cells (not recorded which). The CDR3 spells CATAPRGRTGELFF.